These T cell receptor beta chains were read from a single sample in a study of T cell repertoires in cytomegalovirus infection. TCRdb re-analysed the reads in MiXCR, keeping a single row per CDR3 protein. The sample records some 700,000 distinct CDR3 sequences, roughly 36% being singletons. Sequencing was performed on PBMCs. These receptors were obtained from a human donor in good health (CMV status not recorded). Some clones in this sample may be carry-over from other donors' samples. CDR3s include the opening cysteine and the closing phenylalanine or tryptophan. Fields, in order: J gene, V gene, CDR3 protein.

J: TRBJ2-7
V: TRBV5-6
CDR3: CASSLRTSRDEQYF

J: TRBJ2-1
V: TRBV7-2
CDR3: CASSLRLTDLGYNEQFF

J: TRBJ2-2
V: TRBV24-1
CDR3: CATGGQGITGELFF

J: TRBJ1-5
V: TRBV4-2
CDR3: CASSQDAGGNQPQHF

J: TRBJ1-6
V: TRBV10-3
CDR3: CAANGASSPLHF

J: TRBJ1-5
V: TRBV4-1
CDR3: CASRPVMDRNSNQPQHF

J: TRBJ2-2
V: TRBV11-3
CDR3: CASSFGGGDTGELFF

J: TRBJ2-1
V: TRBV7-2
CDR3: CASRCGKRGGIEQFF

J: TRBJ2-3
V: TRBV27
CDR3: CASSFSGRVADTQYF

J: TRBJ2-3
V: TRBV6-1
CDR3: CASSERGAHTDTQYF

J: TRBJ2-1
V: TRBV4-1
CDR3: CASSPGTSYPPVDVEQFF

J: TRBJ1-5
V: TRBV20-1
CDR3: CSARLRAGWGNQPQHF

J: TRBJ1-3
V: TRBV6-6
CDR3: CATISQDRHSGNTIYF

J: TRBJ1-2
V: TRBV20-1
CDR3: CSASLIGEVNYGYTF

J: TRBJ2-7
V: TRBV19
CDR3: CASSIGPQQDLSYEQYF

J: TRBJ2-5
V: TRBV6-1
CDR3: CASTAGLSETQYF

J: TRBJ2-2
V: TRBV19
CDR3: CASSIKSIAGELFF